Below are 17 T cell receptor beta chains sequenced from a single sample in a study of cytomegalovirus exposure and HLA in healthy donors. Vbeta (60) and Jbeta (13) primers were used in the PCR. TCRdb keeps only in-frame clones here, not all; method: immunoSEQ multiplex PCR. The repertoire holds 95,000 to 150,000 clones, with more than 60% as singletons. The specimen sequenced was PBMCs. The receptors originated from a man aged 18 to 29 in good health and CMV-seronegative.

This clone has only a few counts. The V and J genes are TRBV2 and TRBJ2-5; TRBD2 matches 13 bases. The CDR3 is 14 amino acids. Unmatched junction bases numbered 2, after V lost 4 bases and J lost 6 bases. Looked up from germline, CDR1 is SNHLY and CDR2 is FYNNEI. CDR3 DNA: TGTGCCAGCAGTGGGACTAGCGGGAGAAAGACCCAGTACTTC. It yields the protein CASSGTSGRKTQYF.

The chain carries TRBV5-4 and TRBJ1-4; D call uncertain. The CDR3 runs to 17 residues. Germline CDR1 and CDR2: SGHNT and YYREEE (reference sequence). V gave up 1 base and J gave up 5 bases, with 18 bases separating them. The CDR3 DNA is TGTGCCAGCAGCTTGTGGAGTACTACGGAATTAAATGAAAAACTGTTTTTT. The encoded protein is CASSLWSTTELNEKLFF. The whole variable domain, remainder taken from reference TRBV5-4 and TRBJ1-4, is ETGVTQSPTHLIKTRGQQVTLRCSSQSGHNTVSWYQQALGQGPQFIFQYYREEENGRGNFPPRFSGLQFPNYSSELNVNALELDDSALYLCASSLWSTTELNEKLFFGSGTQLSVL.

For the CDR3, the DNA is TGCGCCAGCAGTGAGTCAGCGGGGGGCGGCATGTACAATGAGCAGTTCTTC. This translates into CASSESAGGGMYNEQFF. V usage is TRBV10-1 and J usage is TRBJ2-1, with TRBD2 matching over 9 bases. CDR1 and CDR2 from the germline V gene are WNHNN and SYGVQD (reference sequence). This CDR3 has 17 amino acids. After removal of 0 bases from V and 4 bases from J, the junction contained 7 bases not matched to a gene.

This clone was picked up a small number of times. This chain links TRBV5-4 with TRBJ1-2; 7 bases fit TRBD1. V was pared by 6 bases and J by 4 bases, with 9 bases of the junction left unmatched. The CDR3 contains 14 residues. CDR1 and CDR2 (germline): SGHNT, YYREEE (reference sequence). The CDR3 protein is CASTSDREIYGYTF. The CDR3 nucleotides are TGTGCCAGCACCTCCGACAGGGAAATCTATGGCTACACCTTC.

A single count supports this clone. The V and J genes are TRBV25-1 and TRBJ2-1, with TRBD1 as a possible D gene (5 bases). V was clipped by 8 bases and J by 4 bases, with 9 bases between them. Per the germline V gene, CDR1 is MGHDK and CDR2 is SYGVNS. The CDR3 consists of 12 residues. CDR3 bases: TGTGCCAGCCAAGACAGATACAATGAGCAGTTCTTC. Translating gives CASQDRYNEQFF.

To note about this clone: The junction shows a germline mismatch at one end, possibly a read error. This chain joins TRBV5-1 and TRBJ2-3; 8 positions agree with TRBD2. CDR1 and CDR2 from the germline V gene are SGHRS and YFSETQ. The CDR3 runs 16 residues. The CDR3 nucleotides are TGCGCCAGCAGGTTGGGGACTAGGGGTCGGGCAGATACGCAGTATTTT. Its protein is CASRLGTRGRADTQYF.

The chain carries TRBV5-6 and TRBJ1-1, with a possible D match to TRBD1 (6 bases). Germline V lookup: CDR1 SGHDT, CDR2 YYEEEE. The V end was cut by 2 bases, the J end by 11 bases, with 16 bases between. The CDR3 extends over 13 amino acids. This CDR3 is CASSFGSTGLAFF. CDR3 nucleotide sequence: TGTGCCAGCAGCTTTGGATCGACAGGTTTGGCTTTCTTT.

This clone was seen just once. The chain is built from TRBV7-2 and TRBJ2-1; 8 bases are a match to TRBD1. The CDR3 runs to 15 residues. Germline V gene data show CDR1 as SGHTA and CDR2 as FQGNSA. The junction had 7 bases not matched to a gene; V was cut back by 3 bases and J by 6 bases. CDR3 DNA sequence: TGTGCCAGCAGCTTTCAGGACAGGGTGTCCAATGAGCAGTTCTTC. It translates to CASSFQDRVSNEQFF.

J is TRBJ2-7 and V is TRBV29-1, with 7 bases matching TRBD1. V was clipped by 4 bases and J by 2 bases; unmatched bases: 2. Germline V gives CDR1 SQVTM, CDR2 ANQGSEA. This CDR3 region has 12 residues. CDR3 bases: TGCAGCGTTGGACAGGGCACCTACGAGCAGTACTTC. Protein product: CSVGQGTYEQYF.

The CDR3 spells CASSLDRGEQYF. The CDR3 DNA sequence: TGCGCCAGCAGCTTAGACAGGGGGGAGCAGTACTTC. The rearrangement joins TRBV5-1 to TRBJ2-7, with 9 nucleotides matching TRBD1. The V gene end was trimmed by 2 bases and the J gene end by 7 bases; junction bases not matched to a gene: 1. CDR1 SGHRS and CDR2 YFSETQ come from the germline V gene. The CDR3 consists of 12 residues.

The CDR3 reads CSVSDRGGTNEQFF. The CDR3 coding sequence is TGCAGCGTTTCCGACAGGGGAGGGACCAATGAGCAGTTCTTC. The chain employs TRBV29-1 and TRBJ2-1; possible D gene TRBD1, 8 bases. V lost 5 bases, J lost 6 bases, and 17 bases lay in between. Germline V gene sequence: CDR1 SQVTM, CDR2 ANQGSEA. The CDR3 has 14 residues.

The chain recombines TRBV18 with TRBJ2-7, with TRBD2 matching over 7 bases. This CDR3 has 14 amino acids. V shed 6 bases, J shed 5 bases, and the junction held 10 bases outside the gene matches. Germline V gene data show CDR1 as KGHSH and CDR2 as LQKENI. Here the CDR3 DNA reads TGTGCCAGCTCCCCAACTAGCGCTCGGGACGAGCAGTACTTC. This codes for CASSPTSARDEQYF.

The chain is built from TRBV29-1 and TRBJ1-2; no reliable D call. The CDR3 is 12 residues long. Between the trimmed V and J ends, which lost 4 bases and 4 bases, there was a span of 10 bases. CDR1 and CDR2 from the germline V gene are SQVTM and ANQGSEA. CDR3 loop: CSVGATTYGYTF. The CDR3 DNA is TGCAGCGTTGGAGCGACGACCTATGGCTACACCTTC.

V and J are TRBV28 and TRBJ1-5, with TRBD1 identical over 8 bases. This CDR3 region has 17 residues. J was trimmed by 1 base and V by 6 bases; bases with no gene match: 11. Per the germline V gene, CDR1 is MDHEN and CDR2 is SYDVKM. The CDR3 protein is CASSPRQGQGSNQPQHF. As DNA, the CDR3 is TGTGCCAGCAGCCCCCGACAGGGGCAGGGGAGCAATCAGCCCCAGCATTTT. The whole variable domain, filled in from reference TRBV28 and TRBJ1-5, reads DVKVTQSSRYLVKRTGEKVFLECVQDMDHENMFWYRQDPGLGLRLIYFSYDVKMKEKGDIPEGYSVSREKKERFSLILESASTNQTSMYLCASSPRQGQGSNQPQHFGDGTRLSIL.

This clone appeared a single time. The CDR3 loop is CASSLGGFTEAFF. CDR3 bases: TGTGCCAGCAGCTTAGGAGGGTTCACTGAAGCTTTCTTT. This chain joins TRBV7-2 and TRBJ1-1; D not resolved. Trimming cost V 1 base and J 4 bases, with 7 bases left between them. Germline loops: CDR1 SGHTA, CDR2 FQGNSA. This CDR3 has 13 amino acids.

The chain couples TRBV9 to TRBJ1-6; D uncertain. Germline CDR1 and CDR2: SGDLS and YYNGEE. This CDR3 is 13 amino acids long. With 4 bases removed from V and 6 bases from J, the gap between germline ends came to 8 bases. In DNA form, the CDR3 reads TGTGCCAGCAGCCAGACGGGTAATTCACCCCTCCACTTT. Amino acids: CASSQTGNSPLHF. Filled out from reference TRBV9 and TRBJ1-6, the complete variable domain reads DSGVTQTPKHLITATGQRVTLRCSPRSGDLSVYWYQQSLDQGLQFLIQYYNGEERAKGNILERFSAQQFPDLHSELNLSSLELGDSALYFCASSQTGNSPLHFGNGTRLTVT.

This clone occurred a few times. The chain joins TRBV9 to TRBJ2-3; no definite D call. V was pared by 0 bases and J by 2 bases, with 10 bases between. The CDR3 length is 15 residues. Germline CDR1 is SGDLS and CDR2 is YYNGEE. CDR3 loop: CASSVGGGFTDTQYF. The CDR3 nucleotides read TGTGCCAGCAGCGTAGGTGGCGGATTCACAGATACGCAGTATTTT.